The text below deals with one T cell receptor (beta chain). These data come from a study of control samples from healthy donors and cancer patients. Some clones are missing from TCRdb's copy, which holds only in-frame ones; the method was immunoSEQ multiplex PCR. Here the sample spans about 130,000 clones, 75% to 95% being singletons. V dropped 1 base and J dropped 5; count of bases not matched to a gene: 4. Germline lookup yields CDR1 WNHNN and CDR2 SYGVQD (reference sequence). CDR3 size: 15 residues. This TCR was recovered from a man between 18 and 29 years old in good health. This sequence joins TRBV10-1 and TRBJ2-1, with TRBD1 matching over 8 bases. The sample was blood. The CDR3 bases are TGCGCCAGCAGTGAGTATACAGGGGGACACAATGAGCAGTTCTTC. This codes for CASSEYTGGHNEQFF.